Described below is a single TCR beta chain sequence and its context. This sample was taken from a study of T-cell reconstitution after alpha-beta-depleted transplantation in children. Between the trimmed V and J ends, which lost 0 bases and 2 bases, there was a span of 8 bases. This CDR3 is 16 amino acids long. Germline-derived CDR1 and CDR2 are SEHNR and FQNEAQ (reference sequence). Library preparation (for TCRbeta) was performed with unique molecular identifiers. TCRdb redid the calling of the PCR reads with MiXCR, one entry per CDR3 protein. This sample carries more than 550,000 distinct CDR3 sequences, roughly a tenth of them seen once, and the ten largest clones take less than 5%.

This chain joins TRBV7-9 and TRBJ2-6; possible D gene TRBD1, 5 bases. The sample in question was PBMCs from the stem cell graft donor, obtained from the stem cell graft. The TCR originated in a human donor who donated a stem cell graft to a child with acute myeloid leukemia. CDR3 in amino acids: CASSLAGRAGANVLTF. The CDR3, as DNA: TGTGCCAGCAGCTTAGCGGGCAGGGCTGGGGCCAACGTCCTGACTTTC.